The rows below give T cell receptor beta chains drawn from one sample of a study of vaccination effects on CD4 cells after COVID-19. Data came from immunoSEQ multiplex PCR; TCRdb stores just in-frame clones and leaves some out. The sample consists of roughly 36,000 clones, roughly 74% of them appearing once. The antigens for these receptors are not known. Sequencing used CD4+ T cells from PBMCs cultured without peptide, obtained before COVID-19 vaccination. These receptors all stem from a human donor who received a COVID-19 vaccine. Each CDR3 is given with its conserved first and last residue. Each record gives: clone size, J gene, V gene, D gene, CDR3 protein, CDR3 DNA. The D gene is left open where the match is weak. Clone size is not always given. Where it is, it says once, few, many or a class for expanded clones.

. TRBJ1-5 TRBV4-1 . CASSLEGTANSNQPQHF TGCGCCAGCAGCCTAGAGGGGACGGCGAATAGCAATCAGCCCCAGCATTTT
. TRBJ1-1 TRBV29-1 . CSVRGGGTEAFF TGCAGCGTACGGGGAGGAGGTACTGAAGCTTTCTTT
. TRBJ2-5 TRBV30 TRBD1 CAWSFGTGQTQYF TGTGCCTGGAGCTTTGGGACAGGCCAGACCCAGTACTTC
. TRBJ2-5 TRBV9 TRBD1 CASSAGTGAKTQYF TGTGCCAGCAGCGCTGGGACAGGCGCGAAGACCCAGTACTTC
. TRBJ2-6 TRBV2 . CAINLDSLSGANVLTF TGTGCCATTAATCTGGACAGCCTCTCTGGGGCCAACGTCCTGACTTTC
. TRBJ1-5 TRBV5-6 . CASSLAGIEPQHF TGTGCCAGCAGCTTGGCCGGGATTGAGCCCCAGCATTTT
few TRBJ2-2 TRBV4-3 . CASSQNLRGGELFF TGCGCCAGCAGCCAAAACTTGAGGGGCGGGGAGCTGTTTTTT
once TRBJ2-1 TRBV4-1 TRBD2 CASSQGGGKGSYNEQFF TGCGCCAGCAGCCAAGGCGGGGGTAAAGGCTCCTACAATGAGCAGTTCTTC
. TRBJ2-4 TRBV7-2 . CASSLDGRGGGKNIQYF TGTGCCAGCAGCTTAGACGGGCGAGGGGGGGGCAAAAACATTCAGTACTTC
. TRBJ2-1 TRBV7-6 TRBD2 CASSLGAYGTSGGAGNEQFF TGTGCCAGCAGCTTAGGGGCCTACGGGACTAGCGGGGGGGCAGGCAATGAGCAGTTCTTC
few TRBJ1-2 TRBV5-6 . CASSLAVGGGYTF TGTGCCAGCAGCTTGGCGGTCGGGGGTGGCTACACCTTC
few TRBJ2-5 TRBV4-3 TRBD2 CASSQLAGGQETQYF TGCGCCAGCAGCCAACTAGCGGGGGGACAAGAGACCCAGTACTTC
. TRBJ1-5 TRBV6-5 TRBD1 CASRGQGSNQPQHF TGTGCCAGCAGGGGACAGGGAAGCAATCAGCCCCAGCATTTT
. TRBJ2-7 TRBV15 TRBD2 CATSREAGGSYEQYF TGTGCCACCAGCAGAGAAGCGGGGGGTTCCTACGAGCAGTACTTC
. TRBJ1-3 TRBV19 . CASSIGGIGNTIYF TGTGCCAGTAGTATCGGAGGGATTGGAAACACCATATATTTT
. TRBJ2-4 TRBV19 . CASSNDLGRNIQYF TGTGCCAGTAGTAACGATTTGGGGCGGAACATTCAGTACTTC
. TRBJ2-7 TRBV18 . CASSPRGSYEQYF TGTGCCAGCTCACCAAGGGGTTCATACGAGCAGTACTTC
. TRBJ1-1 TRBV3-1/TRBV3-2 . CASSQDQRATEAFF TGTGCCAGCAGCCAAGATCAACGGGCCACTGAAGCTTTCTTT
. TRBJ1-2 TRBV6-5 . CASIGGGSYGYTF TGTGCCAGCATTGGGGGCGGATCGTATGGCTACACCTTC
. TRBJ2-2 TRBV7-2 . CASSQGLFTGELFF TGTGCCAGCAGCCAGGGACTTTTCACCGGGGAGCTGTTTTTT
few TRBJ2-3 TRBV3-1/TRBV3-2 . CASSQRAADTQYF TGTGCCAGCAGCCAACGGGCCGCAGATACGCAGTATTTT
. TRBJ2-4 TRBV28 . CASSLWGGGGNIQYF TGTGCCAGCAGTTTATGGGGGGGAGGAGGAAACATTCAGTACTTC
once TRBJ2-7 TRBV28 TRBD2 CASSRTGGAGEQYF TGTGCCAGCAGCCGGACGGGGGGGGCAGGCGAGCAGTACTTC
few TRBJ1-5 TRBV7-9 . CASSFFIGQGNSNQPQHF TGTGCCAGCAGCTTTTTTATAGGGCAGGGGAATAGCAATCAGCCCCAGCATTTT
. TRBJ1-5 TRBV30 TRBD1 CAWSVRDRSNQPQHF TGTGCCTGGAGTGTACGGGACAGGAGCAATCAGCCCCAGCATTTT
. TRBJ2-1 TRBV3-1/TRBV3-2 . CASSQAFVNEQFF TGTGCCAGCAGCCAAGCGTTCGTGAATGAGCAGTTCTTC
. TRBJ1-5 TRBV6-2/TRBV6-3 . CASSRLRGTNQPQHF TGTGCCAGCAGCCGCCTCCGGGGGACCAATCAGCCCCAGCATTTT
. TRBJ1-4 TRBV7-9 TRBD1 CASSVGTGAREKLFF TGTGCCAGCAGCGTCGGGACAGGGGCTCGAGAAAAACTGTTTTTT
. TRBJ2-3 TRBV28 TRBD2 CASSLGTRGDTQYF TGTGCCAGCAGTTTAGGGACTAGGGGGGATACGCAGTATTTT
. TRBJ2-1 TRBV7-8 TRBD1 CASSRGRGTGSYNEQFF TGTGCCAGCAGCCGGGGGCGGGGGACAGGGTCCTACAATGAGCAGTTCTTC
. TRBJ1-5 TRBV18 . CASSPAGYNQPQHF TGTGCCAGCTCACCCGCCGGCTACAATCAGCCCCAGCATTTT
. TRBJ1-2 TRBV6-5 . CASSPVGRGGYTF TGTGCCAGCTCCCCGGTAGGGCGCGGTGGCTACACCTTC
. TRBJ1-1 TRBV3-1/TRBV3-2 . CASSQKAAGTANTEAFF TGTGCCAGCAGCCAAAAGGCCGCCGGGACGGCAAACACTGAAGCTTTCTTT
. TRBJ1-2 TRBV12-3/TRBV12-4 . CASSFTSYYGYTF TGTGCCAGCAGTTTCACGAGCTACTATGGCTACACCTTC
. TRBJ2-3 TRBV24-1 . CATRGSRNTDTQYF TGTGCCACCAGAGGGTCCAGAAACACAGATACGCAGTATTTT
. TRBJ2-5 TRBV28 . CASSSSGGPQETQYF TGTGCCAGCAGTTCCTCAGGAGGACCCCAAGAGACCCAGTACTTC
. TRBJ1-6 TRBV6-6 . CASSYLNRQPNSPLHF TGTGCCAGCAGTTACTTGAATAGGCAGCCTAATTCACCCCTCCACTTT
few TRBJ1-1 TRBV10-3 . CAISESAEAGSQERAFF TGTGCCATCAGTGAGTCGGCGGAGGCCGGATCCCAGGAGAGAGCTTTCTTT
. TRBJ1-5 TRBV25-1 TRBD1 CASSDSTGSNQPQHF TGTGCCAGCAGTGACTCGACAGGGAGCAATCAGCCCCAGCATTTT
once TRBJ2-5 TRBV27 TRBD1 CASRDRAGETQYF TGTGCCAGCAGGGACAGGGCGGGGGAGACCCAGTACTTC
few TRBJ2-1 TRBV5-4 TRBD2 CASSLSGSQYNEQFF TGTGCCAGCAGTCTGAGCGGGAGTCAATACAATGAGCAGTTCTTC
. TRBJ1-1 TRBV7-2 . CASTQRGGRFGTEAFF TGTGCCAGCACCCAACGGGGGGGGCGCTTCGGCACTGAAGCTTTCTTT
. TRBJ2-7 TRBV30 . CAWTYHNYEQYF TGTGCCTGGACCTACCATAACTACGAGCAGTACTTC
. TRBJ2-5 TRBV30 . CAWSVRSPRSQETQYF TGTGCCTGGAGTGTACGATCGCCGCGATCACAAGAGACCCAGTACTTC
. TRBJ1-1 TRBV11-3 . CASSPKVNTEAFF TGTGCCAGCAGCCCAAAGGTTAACACTGAAGCTTTCTTT
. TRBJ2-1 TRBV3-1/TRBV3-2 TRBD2 CASSPRTSGSEQFF TGTGCCAGCAGCCCCCGGACTAGCGGGAGTGAGCAGTTCTTC
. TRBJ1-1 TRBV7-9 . CASSFPGRLNTEAFF TGTGCCAGCAGCTTCCCGGGACGGTTGAACACTGAAGCTTTCTTT
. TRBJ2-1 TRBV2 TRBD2 CASSANSLAGGEQFF TGTGCCAGCAGTGCTAATTCTCTAGCGGGGGGTGAGCAGTTCTTC
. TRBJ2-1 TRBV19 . CAVSQGKGEQFF TGTGCCGTTTCGCAGGGGAAGGGCGAGCAGTTCTTC
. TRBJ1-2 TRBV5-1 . CASSLDAGIGYGYTF TGCGCCAGCAGCTTGGATGCCGGGATTGGCTATGGCTACACCTTC
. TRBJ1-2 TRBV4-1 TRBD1 CASSQGRTGGEGYTF TGCGCCAGCAGCCAAGGGAGGACAGGGGGCGAGGGCTACACCTTC
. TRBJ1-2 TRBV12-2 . CASRLALDGITYGYTF TGTGCAAGTCGCTTAGCGCTGGACGGCATTACCTATGGCTACACCTTC
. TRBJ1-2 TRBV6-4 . CASSDGPGRGNYGYTF TGTGCCAGCAGTGATGGTCCCGGCAGGGGCAACTATGGCTACACCTTC
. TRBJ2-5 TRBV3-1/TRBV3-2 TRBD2 CASRGTSGGIETQYF TGTGCCAGCAGGGGGACTAGCGGGGGGATTGAGACCCAGTACTTC
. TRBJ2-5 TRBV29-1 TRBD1 CSVGDSLLQETQYF TGCAGCGTTGGGGACAGCTTGCTCCAAGAGACCCAGTACTTC
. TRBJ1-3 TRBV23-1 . CASSLTVRNTIYF TGCGCCAGCAGTCTGACAGTCAGAAACACCATATATTTT
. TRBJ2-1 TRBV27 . CASRKLTGSSYNEQFF TGTGCCAGCAGGAAGTTAACAGGGAGCTCCTACAATGAGCAGTTCTTC
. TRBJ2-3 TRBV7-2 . CASSLRDSWDTQYF TGTGCCAGCAGCTTGCGGGACTCATGGGATACGCAGTATTTT
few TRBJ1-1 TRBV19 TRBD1 CASSLGQGGAFF TGTGCCAGTAGCCTGGGACAGGGGGGCGCTTTCTTT
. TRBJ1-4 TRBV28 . CASSPQGLSEKLFF TGTGCCAGCAGTCCGCAGGGTTTGAGTGAAAAACTGTTTTTT